This record looks at one T cell receptor (beta chain) sequence and its context. Repertoires were generated with immunoSEQ multiplex PCR, while TCRdb's copy carries only in-frame clones and drops some. The sample gives about 110,000 clones, roughly 76% of which show up once; around 7.3% is in the top ten. The V gene end was trimmed by 4 bases and the J gene end by 6 bases; junction bases not matched to a gene: 10. The germline V gene has CDR1 SGDLS and CDR2 YYNGEE. The CDR3 sequence is 15 residues long. The data were taken from a study of blood T cell repertoires in COVID-19. The wider study: Acute-phase and convalescent COVID-19 samples originated in the United States, Italy and Spain.

Material for sequencing was peripheral blood. The chain combines TRBV9 with TRBJ2-7; 10 nucleotides line up with TRBD2. The receptor was isolated from a woman in her sixties or seventies with acute or convalescent COVID-19. The CDR3, as DNA: TGTGCCAGCAGCTCGCGGACTAGCGGCCCTGCCGAGCAGTACTTC. It encodes CASSSRTSGPAEQYF.